The 6 T cell receptor beta chains in this list originate from one sample, sequenced in a study of cytomegalovirus exposure and HLA in healthy donors. The PCR employed 60 Vbeta primers together with 13 Jbeta primers. Sequencing used immunoSEQ multiplex PCR; TCRdb keeps in-frame clones, though not all of them. The data show 150,000 or so clones, 82% seen once. Sequencing was carried out using PBMCs. The receptors here all came from a woman between 50 and 59 years old in good health and CMV-seropositive.

This rearrangement joins TRBV6-6 to TRBJ2-3; D call uncertain. The V gene lost 4 bases and the J gene lost 4 bases, with 9 bases spanning the gap. This CDR3 has 13 residues. The germline V gene has CDR1 MNHNY and CDR2 SVGAGI (reference sequence). The CDR3 nucleotides read TGTGCCAGCAGTTTCCTTACGGCAGATACGCAGTATTTT. Protein sequence: CASSFLTADTQYF.

The chain links TRBV5-6 to TRBJ1-5; D may be TRBD1 (6 bases). Germline CDR1 SGHDT, CDR2 YYEEEE. The CDR3 consists of 15 residues. The germline V and J ends were trimmed by 0 bases and 5 bases, with 12 bases remaining between them. The CDR3 DNA sequence: TGTGCCAGCAGCTTGGGGGGGCTTGGGCATCAGCCCCAGCATTTT. This gives the protein CASSLGGLGHQPQHF.

This clone has a handful of counts. The chain couples TRBV7-9 to TRBJ2-1, with 7 positions matching TRBD2. CDR3 length: 16 amino acids. The V gene end was trimmed by 4 bases and the J gene end by 6 bases; junction bases not matched to a gene: 12. Germline CDR1 reads SEHNR; CDR2 reads FQNEAQ (reference sequence). The CDR3 DNA reads TGTGCCAGCAGCTCCCCGACTAGCCGATTCGGCAATGAGCAGTTCTTC. Protein sequence: CASSSPTSRFGNEQFF.

The chain joins TRBV2 to TRBJ2-2; maybe TRBD1 (6 bases). The CDR3 contains 16 residues. Deletions cut 8 bases from V and 2 bases from J, with 18 bases between. The germline V gene has CDR1 SNHLY and CDR2 FYNNEI. The CDR3 here is CASDESPGHNTGELFF. In DNA, the CDR3 is TGTGCCAGCGACGAGTCTCCGGGACACAACACCGGGGAGCTGTTTTTT.

This rearrangement joins TRBV11-2 to TRBJ2-1, with TRBD2 identical over 11 bases. The CDR3 spans 16 residues. The germline CDR1 and CDR2 sequences are SGHAT and FQNNGV. J lost 3 bases, V lost 2 bases, and 3 bases had no gene match. The CDR3 region is CASSLTSGGLYNEQFF. The CDR3 DNA follows: TGTGCCAGCAGCTTAACTAGCGGGGGTCTCTACAATGAGCAGTTCTTC.

The chain links TRBV14 to TRBJ1-3; 9 nucleotides line up with TRBD1. This CDR3 is 14 amino acids long. Germline V CDR1 and CDR2: SGHDN, FVKESK. The V segment lost 5 bases and the J segment 9 bases; nucleotides outside the gene matches: 8. The CDR3 reads CASSADRGAGTIYF. DNA for the CDR3: TGTGCCAGCAGCGCCGACAGGGGGGCTGGCACCATATATTTT.